One and the same sample provided the 32 T cell receptor beta chains below, sequenced in a study of blood T cell repertoires in COVID-19. Assay: immunoSEQ multiplex PCR; the TCRdb copy retains only in-frame clones and omits some. The repertoire holds about 200,000 clones, with just over 85% as singletons. Sequencing used PBMCs or T cells enriched from blood (not recorded which). All receptors derive from a woman aged 35 to 49 with acute COVID-19.

The chain couples TRBV4-1 to TRBJ2-3; D gene uncertain. Trimming stripped 2 bases from V and 1 base from J, with 7 bases between. Germline V gene sequence: CDR1 MGHRA, CDR2 YSYEKL. The CDR3 contains 14 residues. Here the CDR3 reads CASSQLSGTDTQYF. CDR3 DNA: TGCGCCAGCAGCCAACTCTCAGGCACAGATACGCAGTATTTT.

CDR3 in DNA: TGTGCCAGCAGCCCGTCTAGCGGGAGTTACTACGAGCAGTACTTC. It is translated as CASSPSSGSYYEQYF. The V and J genes are TRBV5-5 and TRBJ2-7; 10 bases are a match to TRBD2. J was trimmed by 3 bases and V by 4 bases; bases with no gene match: 7. Looked up from germline, CDR1 is SGHKS and CDR2 is YYEKEE (reference sequence). This CDR3 has 15 residues.

The V gene is TRBV2, the J gene TRBJ1-2, with a weak D call TRBD1 (5 bases). The V and J ends lost 3 bases and 3 bases respectively, with 11 bases between them. There are 14 residues in the CDR3. CDR1 and CDR2 from the germline V gene are SNHLY and FYNNEI. CDR3 nucleotide sequence: TGTGCCAGCAGTGATCGGCCGACAGACTATGGCTACACCTTC. This gives the protein CASSDRPTDYGYTF.

The genes are TRBV12-3 or TRBV12-4 and TRBJ2-2; a possible D gene is TRBD2 (5 bases). The CDR3 runs 13 residues. Between the trimmed V and J ends, which lost 7 bases and 5 bases, there was a span of 11 bases. The CDR3 bases are TGTGCCAGCAAGGAGGCTCGGACCGGGGAGCTGTTTTTT. Amino acids: CASKEARTGELFF.

This clone was picked up one time. This chain links TRBV11-2 with TRBJ2-3, with 8 bases that match TRBD2. Germline V gene data show CDR1 as SGHAT and CDR2 as FQNNGV. V shed 4 bases and J 6 bases; nucleotides not matched to a gene: 9. This CDR3 is built from 15 residues. CDR3 in DNA: TGTGCCAGCAGCTACCGCCGGCGGGAGGCCGATACGCAGTATTTT. Protein sequence: CASSYRRREADTQYF. Looking up the rest from reference TRBV11-2 and TRBJ2-3 gives the full variable domain: EAGVAQSPRYKIIEKRQSVAFWCNPISGHATLYWYQQILGQGPKLLIQFQNNGVVDDSQLPKDRFSAERLKGVDSTLKIQPAKLEDSAVYLCASSYRRREADTQYFGPGTRLTVL.

V and J are TRBV29-1 and TRBJ2-1; 7 nucleotides agree with TRBD1. CDR1 SQVTM and CDR2 ANQGSEA come from the germline V gene. J was trimmed by 0 bases and V by 4 bases; bases with no gene match: 12. This CDR3 contains 17 residues. DNA for the CDR3: TGCAGCGTTGTCAAGGGGGCGCATTCCTTCTCCTACAATGAGCAGTTCTTC. Translating it yields CSVVKGAHSFSYNEQFF.

The chain uses TRBV28 and TRBJ1-5; 8 bases agree with TRBD1. CDR3 length: 18 residues. Germline-derived CDR1 and CDR2 are MDHEN and SYDVKM. Unmatched junction bases numbered 14, after V lost 7 bases and J lost 0 bases. CDR3 nucleotide sequence: TGTGCCAGCACCGCTCGGACAGGGAGGAAATATAGCAATCAGCCCCAGCATTTT. As protein: CASTARTGRKYSNQPQHF.

The chain carries TRBV30 and TRBJ2-7; 10 bases fit TRBD2. CDR1 and CDR2 (germline): GTSNPN, SVGIG (reference sequence). Trimming took 8 bases from V and 3 from J; bases not matched to a gene: 7. CDR3 length: 13 residues. The CDR3 is CAQSGRGGYEQYF. The DNA of the CDR3 is TGTGCCCAGAGCGGGAGGGGGGGCTACGAGCAGTACTTC.

V is TRBV4-1 and J is TRBJ2-7, with 7 nucleotides matching TRBD2. Per germline, CDR1 MGHRA and CDR2 YSYEKL. The CDR3 sequence is 15 residues long. J lost 7 bases, V lost 0 bases, and 9 bases had no gene match. The CDR3 region is CASSQDEGGPDEQYF. The CDR3 coding sequence is TGCGCCAGCAGCCAAGATGAGGGAGGGCCGGATGAGCAGTACTTC.

This clone turned up a few times. V gene TRBV4-3 combines with J gene TRBJ2-7; tentatively, D is TRBD2 (5 bases). V was cut by 1 base and J by 0 bases, with 10 bases left in between. Germline V lookup: CDR1 LGHNA, CDR2 YSLEER. The CDR3 length is 15 residues. This chain's CDR3 is CASSQGTPGSYEQYF. Here the CDR3 DNA reads TGCGCCAGCAGCCAAGGGACTCCCGGCTCCTACGAGCAGTACTTC.

V and J are TRBV29-1 and TRBJ2-1, with TRBD1 matching 9 bases. The length of the CDR3 is 13 residues. Per the germline V gene, CDR1 is SQVTM and CDR2 is ANQGSEA. V lost 8 bases to trimming and J lost 8 bases; unmatched junction nucleotides: 10. For the CDR3, the DNA is TGCAGCCCCGAGTCGGACAGGGGTCATGAGCAGTTCTTC. Its translation: CSPESDRGHEQFF.

The genes are TRBV28 and TRBJ1-1, with 8 bases matching TRBD1. This CDR3 has 14 amino acids. Germline V gives CDR1 MDHEN, CDR2 SYDVKM. V lost 4 bases to trimming and J lost 2 bases; unmatched junction nucleotides: 3. Written as DNA, the CDR3 is TGTGCCAGCAGTTCCGGGACAGGAAACACTGAAGCTTTCTTT. Translated, it gives CASSSGTGNTEAFF.

The chain recombines TRBV28 with TRBJ2-3; 8 bases align to TRBD1. Germline-derived CDR1 and CDR2 are MDHEN and SYDVKM. The CDR3 covers 14 residues. Losses at the gene ends were 6 bases for V and 1 base for J; bases not matched to a gene: 3. Here the CDR3 reads CASRGQGGTDTQYF. The CDR3 nucleotides are TGTGCCAGCAGAGGACAGGGAGGCACAGATACGCAGTATTTT.

This clone showed up just once. The chain is built from TRBV28 and TRBJ1-5; D possibly corresponds to TRBD1 (5 bases). The CDR3 totals 16 residues. CDR1 is MDHEN, CDR2 SYDVKM, per germline. The ends were cut back, 2 bases at V and 3 bases at J, with 14 bases in the middle. The CDR3 region is CASSLRIPRVNQPQHF. CDR3 nucleotides: TGTGCCAGCAGTTTAAGGATCCCCAGGGTCAATCAGCCCCAGCATTTT.

The chain has TRBV7-2 and TRBJ2-7; 11 nucleotides line up with TRBD2. Per the germline V gene, CDR1 is SGHTA and CDR2 is FQGNSA. This CDR3 has 14 residues. Trimming at V came to 5 bases and at J to 4 bases, leaving 4 bases not matched to a gene. In DNA form, the CDR3 reads TGTGCCAGCAGCATAACTAGCGGGAGTTACGAGCAGTACTTC. This translates into CASSITSGSYEQYF.

This CDR3 reads CASAEAGGPGNEQFF. DNA for the CDR3: TGTGCCAGCGCCGAGGCGGGAGGGCCAGGTAATGAGCAGTTCTTC. This rearrangement joins TRBV28 to TRBJ2-1; 9 positions agree with TRBD2. With V trimmed by 8 bases and J by 7 bases, 12 bases remained unmatched. Germline V gene lookup returns CDR1 MDHEN and CDR2 SYDVKM. The CDR3 sequence is 15 residues long.

This sequence joins TRBV5-1 and TRBJ1-2, with TRBD1 matching over 8 bases. Germline CDR1 and CDR2: SGHRS and YFSETQ. Trimming at V came to 3 bases and at J to 8 bases, leaving 9 bases not matched to a gene. The CDR3 spans 14 residues. CDR3 region: CASSYDRGTNGYTF. CDR3 sequence (DNA): TGCGCCAGCAGCTACGACAGGGGAACAAACGGCTACACCTTC. The full variable domain, rest sourced from reference TRBV5-1 and TRBJ1-2, is KAGVTQTPRYLIKTRGQQVTLSCSPISGHRSVSWYQQTPGQGLQFLFEYFSETQRNKGNFPGRFSGRQFSNSRSEMNVSTLELGDSALYLCASSYDRGTNGYTFGSGTRLTVV.

V and J are TRBV28 and TRBJ2-4; D is uncertain. The CDR3 is made up of 13 amino acids. Germline V gene lookup returns CDR1 MDHEN and CDR2 SYDVKM. V lost 1 base and J 8 bases, leaving 9 bases between the germline ends. The CDR3 loop reads CASSLSRSDIQYF. CDR3 nucleotide sequence: TGTGCCAGCAGTTTATCTAGATCGGACATTCAGTACTTC.

The chain employs TRBV2 and TRBJ1-2, with 9 bases fitting TRBD1. CDR1 and CDR2 from the germline V gene are SNHLY and FYNNEI. The trim removed 2 bases at V and 2 bases at J, leaving 15 bases unmatched. This CDR3 is 19 amino acids long. CDR3 DNA sequence: TGTGCCAGCAGTGAAAATAGGGGACCCGGGACAGGGAAAAACTATGGCTACACCTTC. Its protein product is CASSENRGPGTGKNYGYTF.

As to this clone: One junction end does not reproduce the germline sequence, and a read error may be involved. V and J are TRBV27 and TRBJ2-7, with TRBD1 identical over 9 bases. CDR1 and CDR2 (germline): MNHEY, SMNVEV (reference sequence). The CDR3 is 18 residues long. The CDR3 reads CASSLSILGQGASYEQYF. The CDR3 region has the DNA TGTGCCAGCAGTCTATCAATATTGGGACAGGGTGCGAGTTACGAGCAGTACTTC.

This clone was seen a few times. This sequence joins TRBV30 and TRBJ2-7; 7 positions agree with TRBD1. The CDR3 covers 13 residues. Per germline, CDR1 GTSNPN and CDR2 SVGIG (reference sequence). J was trimmed by 5 bases and V by 4 bases; bases with no gene match: 8. The CDR3 DNA reads TGTGCCTGGACGGGACAGCCGTCCGACGAGCAGTACTTC. Protein product: CAWTGQPSDEQYF.

CDR3 loop: CASRPDSYNEQFF. In nucleotides, the CDR3 is TGTGCCAGCAGACCCGACAGTTACAATGAGCAGTTCTTC. The chain combines TRBV7-9 with TRBJ2-1; TRBD1 is a possible D gene (5 bases). V gave up 6 bases and J gave up 4 bases, with 10 bases separating them. This CDR3 is built from 13 residues. CDR1 and CDR2 from the germline V gene are SEHNR and FQNEAQ (reference sequence).

The rearrangement joins TRBV3-1 (or the pseudogene TRBV3-2) to TRBJ2-6; D ambiguous. The CDR3 is 17 amino acids. Trimming cost V 4 bases and J 0 bases, with 13 bases left between them. In germline, CDR1 is LGHDT, CDR2 YNNKEL (reference sequence). The CDR3 DNA reads as TGTGCCAGCAGCCGACTTTATGCGTCCTCTGGGGCCAACGTCCTGACTTTC. It codes for CASSRLYASSGANVLTF.

The V gene is TRBV14, the J gene TRBJ2-3; D might be TRBD2 (5 bases). The ends were cut back, 1 base at V and 7 bases at J, with 15 bases in the middle. CDR3 length equals 15 residues. CDR1 and CDR2 from the germline V gene are SGHDN and FVKESK. The CDR3 is CASSQAGTGLNTQYF. CDR3 coding DNA: TGTGCCAGCAGCCAAGCCGGAACGGGATTAAATACGCAGTATTTT.

CDR3 protein: CASSIDLTGHNEKLFF. The DNA of the CDR3 is TGTGCCAGTAGTATAGATCTGACAGGGCACAATGAAAAACTGTTTTTT. The chain employs TRBV19 and TRBJ1-4; 7 bases map to TRBD1. Germline assignment: CDR1 LNHDA and CDR2 SQIVND (reference sequence). Trimming removed 0 bases from V and 5 bases from J; junction bases left unmatched: 6. This CDR3 is 16 amino acids long.

The chain joins TRBV5-1 to TRBJ2-7; 10 nucleotides line up with TRBD1. Germline CDR1 reads SGHRS; CDR2 reads YFSETQ. The CDR3 runs 16 residues. V lost 6 bases to trimming and J lost 6 bases; unmatched junction nucleotides: 15. The CDR3 DNA follows: TGCGCCAGCACCTCTTCCCCCGGGACAGGGGTCGGCGAGCAGTACTTC. Translated: CASTSSPGTGVGEQYF.

V gene TRBV4-3 combines with J gene TRBJ2-3; D remains ambiguous. Trimming cost V 1 base and J 3 bases, with 11 bases left between them. This CDR3 is 15 amino acids long. Germline CDR1 and CDR2: LGHNA and YSLEER. CDR3 coding DNA: TGCGCCAGCAGCCAAGGGTTTACTCCAACAGATACGCAGTATTTT. Its protein product is CASSQGFTPTDTQYF.

V is TRBV28 and J is TRBJ1-6, with 10 positions matching TRBD1. In germline, CDR1 is MDHEN, CDR2 SYDVKM. V was pared by 0 bases and J by 8 bases, with 1 base of the junction left unmatched. CDR3 length: 15 amino acids. CDR3 loop: CASSLWDRGDSPLHF. In nucleotides, the CDR3 is TGTGCCAGCAGTTTATGGGACAGGGGGGATTCACCCCTCCACTTT.

The rearrangement links TRBV4-2 to TRBJ1-2, with 8 bases lining up with TRBD1. This CDR3 region has 16 residues. CDR1 LGHNA and CDR2 YNFKEQ come from the germline V gene. With 0 bases clipped from V and 5 bases from J, the junction kept 8 bases outside the gene matches. CDR3 residues: CASSQDLRDRGYGYTF. In nucleotides, the CDR3 is TGTGCCAGCAGCCAAGACCTACGTGACAGGGGATATGGCTACACCTTC.

V usage is TRBV6-6 and J usage is TRBJ1-1; 7 bases are shared with TRBD1. The CDR3 consists of 14 residues. From germline, CDR1 is MNHNY and CDR2 SVGAGI (reference sequence). V lost 6 bases and J lost 1; bases outside the gene matches: 5. The CDR3 DNA follows: TGTGCCAGCAGATTGACAGGGACGAACACTGAAGCTTTCTTT. Translation gives CASRLTGTNTEAFF.

V gene TRBV12-3 or TRBV12-4 combines with J gene TRBJ1-5, with D possibly TRBD1 on 5 matching bases. The V and J ends lost 3 bases and 4 bases respectively, with 7 bases between them. This CDR3 region has 13 residues. The CDR3 here is CASSLTDNQPQHF. The CDR3 region has the DNA TGTGCCAGCAGTTTGACAGATAATCAGCCCCAGCATTTT.

V is TRBV3-1 (or the pseudogene TRBV3-2) and J is TRBJ1-2, with TRBD1 matching 8 bases. The V and J ends lost 6 bases and 5 bases, in that order; junction bases with no gene match: 11. The CDR3 length is 15 residues. Germline CDR1 LGHDT, CDR2 YNNKEL (reference sequence). CDR3 DNA: TGTGCCAGCAGGGGAACAGGGGGAAAGGAGTATGGCTACACCTTC. Its translation: CASRGTGGKEYGYTF.